This is a list of T cell receptor beta chains from one sample in a study of a mutant IDH1 vaccine in newly diagnosed glioma. Assay used: immunoSEQ multiplex PCR; TCRdb lists only in-frame clones, some missing. The sample carries around 92,000 clones, 70% to 90% recorded once. Sample: PBMCs, taken from a glioma patient treated with radiotherapy, temozolomide or both. All receptors come from a woman aged 45-65 years with glioma. Each CDR3 is given without its conserved first and last residue. Fields, in order: CDR3 protein, V gene.

CDR3aa: ASSFRGAGYEQY; v_gene: TRBV28
CDR3aa: ATSTGSYEQY; v_gene: TRBV27
CDR3aa: ASSEGASVSSYNEQF; v_gene: TRBV7-9
CDR3aa: ASNSRDRNTIY; v_gene: TRBV6-6
CDR3aa: ASSARPGLALQETQY; v_gene: TRBV5-1
CDR3aa: ASSDNRATGELF; v_gene: TRBV2
CDR3aa: ASRMVARNSPLH; v_gene: TRBV6-1
CDR3aa: ASSELASTDTQY; v_gene: TRBV6-4
CDR3aa: AISEVLAGREAKNIQY; v_gene: TRBV10-3
CDR3aa: ASSQPGQYGYT; v_gene: TRBV4-1
CDR3aa: ASSSATHSYEQY; v_gene: TRBV5-1
CDR3aa: ASSYSRSPGELF; v_gene: TRBV6-5
CDR3aa: ASSPRGADGDEQY; v_gene: TRBV9
CDR3aa: AWSEGTTDTQY; v_gene: TRBV30
CDR3aa: ASSNCWGGPAHNEKLF; v_gene: TRBV21-1
CDR3aa: ASSWAGQEETQY; v_gene: TRBV28
CDR3aa: ASSVRPYEQY; v_gene: TRBV9
CDR3aa: ASSGFLSYEQY; v_gene: TRBV5-1
CDR3aa: ASSRREEAYNEQF; v_gene: TRBV6-4
CDR3aa: ASSSLDEQY; v_gene: TRBV25-1
CDR3aa: ASTDRVSSGANVLT; v_gene: TRBV28
CDR3aa: ASSEALPSRMMAQY; v_gene: TRBV6-1
CDR3aa: ASSLESRRPQH; v_gene: TRBV28
CDR3aa: ASSQESLVLSYNEQF; v_gene: TRBV4-1
CDR3aa: ASSLARLSGNTIY; v_gene: TRBV5-6
CDR3aa: ASSPGQSSGNTIY; v_gene: TRBV18
CDR3aa: ASSETGTYTEAF; v_gene: TRBV27
CDR3aa: ASSRTGENYGYT; v_gene: TRBV6-5
CDR3aa: SVEGGLTGMSTDTQY; v_gene: TRBV29-1
CDR3aa: ASSLVGSGRGLSYNEQF; v_gene: TRBV5-1
CDR3aa: ASTVGGLSNEKLF; v_gene: TRBV7-2
CDR3aa: ASSSGTGVYYGYT; v_gene: TRBV28
CDR3aa: ASSEGTGDSTGELF; v_gene: TRBV25-1
CDR3aa: ASSLGLADGELF; v_gene: TRBV11-2
CDR3aa: ASSPQEGMVDTQY; v_gene: TRBV27
CDR3aa: ASSRTGGGNEKLF; v_gene: TRBV5-1
CDR3aa: ASTPRGGKIDEQY; v_gene: TRBV6-1
CDR3aa: ASSYSGRGTDTQY; v_gene: TRBV7-9
CDR3aa: ASSPGLLNTGELF; v_gene: TRBV4-2
CDR3aa: AWTPGGESSPLH; v_gene: TRBV30
CDR3aa: ASMEEETQY; v_gene: TRBV2
CDR3aa: ASSLDRAGGRNEQF; v_gene: TRBV5-1
CDR3aa: ASSLVPLAGGPDNEQF; v_gene: TRBV5-1
CDR3aa: ASSKGSDYEQY; v_gene: TRBV28
CDR3aa: ASSLLSLYSGEGTEAF; v_gene: TRBV28
CDR3aa: ASSLEGSYNEQF; v_gene: TRBV5-1
CDR3aa: ASTSAVGYEQY; v_gene: TRBV5-4
CDR3aa: ASSLTRLAGANVLT; v_gene: TRBV28